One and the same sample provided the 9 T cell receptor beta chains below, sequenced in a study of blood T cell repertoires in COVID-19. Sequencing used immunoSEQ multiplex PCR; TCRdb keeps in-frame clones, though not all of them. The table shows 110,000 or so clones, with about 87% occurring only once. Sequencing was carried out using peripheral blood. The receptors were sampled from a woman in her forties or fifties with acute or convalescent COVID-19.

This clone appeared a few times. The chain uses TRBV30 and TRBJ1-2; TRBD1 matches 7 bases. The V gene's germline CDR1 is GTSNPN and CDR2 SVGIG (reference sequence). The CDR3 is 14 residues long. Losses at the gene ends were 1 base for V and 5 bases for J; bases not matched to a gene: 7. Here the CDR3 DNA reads TGTGCCTGGAGTGCTAGGCAGGGGGAGTATGGCTACACCTTC. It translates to CAWSARQGEYGYTF.

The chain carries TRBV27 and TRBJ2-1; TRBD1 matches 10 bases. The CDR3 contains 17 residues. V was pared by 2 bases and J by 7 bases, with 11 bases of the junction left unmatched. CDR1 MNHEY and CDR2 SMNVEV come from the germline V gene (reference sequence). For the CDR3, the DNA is TGTGCCAGCAGTTTAAAGCCTCCGGGACAGGGGATAAATGAGCAGTTCTTC. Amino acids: CASSLKPPGQGINEQFF.

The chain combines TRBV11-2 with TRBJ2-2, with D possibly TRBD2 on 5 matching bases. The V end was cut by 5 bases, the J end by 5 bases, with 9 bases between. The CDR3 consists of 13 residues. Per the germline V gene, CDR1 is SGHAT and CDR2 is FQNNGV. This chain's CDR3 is CASSEGRTGELFF. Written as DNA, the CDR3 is TGTGCCAGCAGCGAGGGTCGGACCGGGGAGCTGTTTTTT.

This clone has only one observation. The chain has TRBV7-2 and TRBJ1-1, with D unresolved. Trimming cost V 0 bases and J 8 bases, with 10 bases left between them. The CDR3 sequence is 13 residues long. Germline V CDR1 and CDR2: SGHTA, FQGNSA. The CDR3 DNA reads TGTGCCAGCAGCTTAGCTCACACCCAAGAAGCTTTCTTT. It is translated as CASSLAHTQEAFF. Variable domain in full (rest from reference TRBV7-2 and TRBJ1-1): GAGVSQSPSNKVTEKGKDVELRCDPISGHTALYWYRQSLGQGLEFLIYFQGNSAPDKSGLPSDRFSAERTGGSVSTLTIQRTQQEDSAVYLCASSLAHTQEAFFGQGTRLTVV.

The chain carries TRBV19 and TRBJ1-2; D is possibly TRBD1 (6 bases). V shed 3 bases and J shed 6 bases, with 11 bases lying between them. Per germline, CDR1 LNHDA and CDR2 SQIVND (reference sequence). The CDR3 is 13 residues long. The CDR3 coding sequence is TGTGCCAGTAGTATTACAGGGAATAATGGCTACACCTTC. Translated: CASSITGNNGYTF.

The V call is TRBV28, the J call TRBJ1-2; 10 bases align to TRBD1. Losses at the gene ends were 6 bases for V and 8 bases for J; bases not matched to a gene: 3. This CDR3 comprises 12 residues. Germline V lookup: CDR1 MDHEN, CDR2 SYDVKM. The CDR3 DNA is TGTGCCAGCAGACCGACAGGGGGCGGCTACACCTTC. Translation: CASRPTGGGYTF.

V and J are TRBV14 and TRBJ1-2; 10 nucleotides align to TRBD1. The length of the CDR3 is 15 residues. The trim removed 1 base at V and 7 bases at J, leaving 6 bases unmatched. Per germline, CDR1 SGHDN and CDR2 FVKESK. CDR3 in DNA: TGTGCCAGCAGCCAAGGGGGGACAGGGGACGGTGGCTACACCTTC. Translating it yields CASSQGGTGDGGYTF.

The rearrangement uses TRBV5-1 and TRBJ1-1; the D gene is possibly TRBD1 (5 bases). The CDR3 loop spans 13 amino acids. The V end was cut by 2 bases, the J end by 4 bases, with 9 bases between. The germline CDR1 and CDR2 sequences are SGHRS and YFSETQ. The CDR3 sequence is CASSLQDRTEAFF. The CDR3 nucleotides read TGCGCCAGCAGCTTACAGGATCGCACTGAAGCTTTCTTT.

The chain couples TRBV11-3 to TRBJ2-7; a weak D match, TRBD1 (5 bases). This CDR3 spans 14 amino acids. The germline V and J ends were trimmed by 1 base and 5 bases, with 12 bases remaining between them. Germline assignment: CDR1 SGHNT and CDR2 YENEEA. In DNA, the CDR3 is TGTGCCAGCAGCTTAGGGGAAATGGGGCACGAGCAGTACTTC. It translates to CASSLGEMGHEQYF.